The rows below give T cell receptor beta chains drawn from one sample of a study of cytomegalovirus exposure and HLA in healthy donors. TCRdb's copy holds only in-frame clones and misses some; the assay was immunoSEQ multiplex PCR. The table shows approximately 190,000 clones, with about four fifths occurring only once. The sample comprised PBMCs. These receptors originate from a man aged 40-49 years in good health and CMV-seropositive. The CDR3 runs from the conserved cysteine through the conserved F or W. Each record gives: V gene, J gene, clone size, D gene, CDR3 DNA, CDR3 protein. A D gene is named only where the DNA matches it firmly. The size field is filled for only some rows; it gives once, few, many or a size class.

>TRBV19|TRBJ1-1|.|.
TGTGCCAGTAGTCTCAGACAGATCCCCACATTTGGCTCTGAAGCTTTCTTT
CASSLRQIPTFGSEAFF
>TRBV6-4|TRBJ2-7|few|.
TGTGCCAGCAGTCCTAACTACGAGCAGTACTTC
CASSPNYEQYF
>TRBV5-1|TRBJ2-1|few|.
TGCGCCAGCAGGTGGGACAACTACAATGAGCAGTTCTTC
CASRWDNYNEQFF
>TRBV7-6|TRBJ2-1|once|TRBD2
TGTGCCAGCAGCAAGGGACTAGTGGTCTCCTACAATGAGCAGTTCTTC
CASSKGLVVSYNEQFF
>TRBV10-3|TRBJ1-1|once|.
TGTGCCATCAGTGAGTCCCAGGAGAACACTGAAGCTTTCTTT
CAISESQENTEAFF
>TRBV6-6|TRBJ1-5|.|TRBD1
TGTGCCAGCAGTACCACCCGGGACAGGGGGCGTCAGCCCCAGCATTTT
CASSTTRDRGRQPQHF
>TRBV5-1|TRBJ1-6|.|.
TGCGCCAGCAGCTTGGCCGAGGAGGGTTCACCCCTCCACTTT
CASSLAEEGSPLHF
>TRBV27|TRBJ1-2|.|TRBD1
TGTGCCAGCAGTTTAAAGGGGGCGTCCTATGGCTACACCTTC
CASSLKGASYGYTF
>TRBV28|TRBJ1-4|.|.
TGTGCCAGCAGTTCCCTGCGGAGAACCGCAACTAATGAAAAACTGTTTTTT
CASSSLRRTATNEKLFF
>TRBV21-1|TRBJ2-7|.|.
TGTGCCAGCAGCAAAGATCCAGGGGGCTTCGACGAGCAGTACTTC
CASSKDPGGFDEQYF
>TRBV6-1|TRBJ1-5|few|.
TGTGCCAGCAGTGAAGTGTGGGGTCGGACAGCAGATTATAGCAATCAGCCCCAGCATTTT
CASSEVWGRTADYSNQPQHF
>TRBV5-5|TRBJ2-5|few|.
TGTGCCAGCAGCTTGGGAGGGCTGGAGACCCAGTACTTC
CASSLGGLETQYF
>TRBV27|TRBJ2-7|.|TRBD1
TGTGCCAGCAGTGCACGGACAGGGGGCAACTCCTACGAGCAGTACTTC
CASSARTGGNSYEQYF
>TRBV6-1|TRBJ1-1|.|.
TGTGCCAGCAGTTCCATGGTCGGCACTGAAGCTTTCTTT
CASSSMVGTEAFF
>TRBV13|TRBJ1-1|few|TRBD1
TGTGCCAGCAGTTTGGGACAGGGGATCACTGAAGCTTTCTTT
CASSLGQGITEAFF
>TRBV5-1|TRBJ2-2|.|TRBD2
TGCGCCAGCAGCTGGACTAGCGGGAGCTACACCGGGGAGCTGTTTTTT
CASSWTSGSYTGELFF
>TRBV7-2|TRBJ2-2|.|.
TGTGCCAGCACCCGAAAAGGACAACAGAACACCGGGGAGCTGTTTTTT
CASTRKGQQNTGELFF
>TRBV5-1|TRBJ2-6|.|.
TGCGCCAGCAGCTTGGTAGGACTTACCTCTGGGGCCAACGTCCTGACTTTC
CASSLVGLTSGANVLTF
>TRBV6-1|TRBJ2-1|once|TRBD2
TGTGCCAGCAGTGAATGGGGGACTACGAACAATGAGCAGTTCTTC
CASSEWGTTNNEQFF
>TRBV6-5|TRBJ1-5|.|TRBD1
TGTGCCAGCAGTTCCACGACAGGGCAGCCCCAGCATTTT
CASSSTTGQPQHF
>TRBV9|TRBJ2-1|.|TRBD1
TGTGCCAGCAGCCCGCGGGGAGGGACAGGGGTCGATGAGCAGTTCTTC
CASSPRGGTGVDEQFF
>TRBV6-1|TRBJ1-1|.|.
TGTGCCAGCAGTCGGGGCGGGGGGATGAACACTGAAGCTTTCTTT
CASSRGGGMNTEAFF
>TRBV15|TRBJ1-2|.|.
TGTGCCACCAGCAGAGACAGGGCGGATGGCTACACCTTC
CATSRDRADGYTF
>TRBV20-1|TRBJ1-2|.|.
TGCAGCCATCGGGTTTTGGATGGCTACACCTTC
CSHRVLDGYTF
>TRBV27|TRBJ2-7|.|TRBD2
TGTGCCAGCAGCCTCCTTATAGCGGGAGGTGCCGAGCAGTACTTC
CASSLLIAGGAEQYF
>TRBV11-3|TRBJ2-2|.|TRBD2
TGTGCCAGCAGCCAGGGACTAGCGGGAGCCGTGGGCGGGGAGCTGTTTTTT
CASSQGLAGAVGGELFF
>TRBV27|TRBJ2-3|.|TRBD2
TGTGCCAGCACTTTTAGCGGGAGGAACACAGATACGCAGTATTTT
CASTFSGRNTDTQYF
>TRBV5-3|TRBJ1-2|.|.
TGTGCCAGAAGCTTGGCACACCCCTCCTATGGCTACACCTTC
CARSLAHPSYGYTF
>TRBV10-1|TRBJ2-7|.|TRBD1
TGCGCCAGCAGTAGACAGGGGGCCTACGAGCAGTACTTC
CASSRQGAYEQYF
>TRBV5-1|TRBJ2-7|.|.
TGCGCCAGCAGCTTGGACTATACTTTTGAGCAGTACTTC
CASSLDYTFEQYF
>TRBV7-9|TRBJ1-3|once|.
TGTGCCAGCAGCTTACCTAGACAGTCCTCTGGAAACACCATATATTTT
CASSLPRQSSGNTIYF
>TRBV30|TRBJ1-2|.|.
TGTGCCTGGAGTGAGGACTTCTATGGCTACACCTTC
CAWSEDFYGYTF
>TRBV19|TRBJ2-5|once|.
TGTGCCAGTAGTTTCCGGGATCGGCCGGCAGAGACCCAGTACTTC
CASSFRDRPAETQYF
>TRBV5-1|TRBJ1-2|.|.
TGCGCCAGCAGCTTGGCGGGGAAGTATGGCTACACCTTC
CASSLAGKYGYTF
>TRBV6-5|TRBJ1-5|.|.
TGTGCCAGCAATAAGGGAGATAGCAATCAGCCCCAGCATTTT
CASNKGDSNQPQHF
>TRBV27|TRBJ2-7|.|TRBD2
TGTGCCAGTGGGACTAGCGGGGTCTACGAGCAGTACTTC
CASGTSGVYEQYF
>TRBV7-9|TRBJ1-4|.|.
TGTGCCAGCAGCTTTCTAGGTGAAAAACTGTTTTTT
CASSFLGEKLFF
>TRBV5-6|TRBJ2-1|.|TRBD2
TGTGCCAGCAGCTTGGGTTTCGGCGGGAGGGCCTTGAATGAGCAGTTCTTC
CASSLGFGGRALNEQFF
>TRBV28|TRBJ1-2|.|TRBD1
TGTGCCAGCAGTGGAGGGGGCTTGTCTGGCTACACCTTC
CASSGGGLSGYTF
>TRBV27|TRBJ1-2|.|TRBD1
TGTGCCAGCAGTTTAAGTGGGACAGGGCAGGCTGGCTACACCTTC
CASSLSGTGQAGYTF
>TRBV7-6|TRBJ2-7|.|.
TGTGCCAGCAGCTTGTCCACAGGTCAATCCTACGAGCAGTACTTC
CASSLSTGQSYEQYF
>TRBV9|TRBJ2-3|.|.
TGTGCCAGCAGCCCAAAGACCCCCGGGGGAGATACGCAGTATTTT
CASSPKTPGGDTQYF
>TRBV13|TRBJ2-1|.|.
TGTGCCAGCAGCTTAAGGGGTACCTACAATGAGCAGTTCTTC
CASSLRGTYNEQFF
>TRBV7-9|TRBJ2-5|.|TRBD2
TGTTCCAGCAGCCAATTCCCCGGGACTACGTCTCTGACCCAGTACTTC
CSSSQFPGTTSLTQYF
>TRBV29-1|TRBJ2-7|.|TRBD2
TGCAGCGTTGAAACTAGCGGGAGCACCTACGAGCAGTACTTC
CSVETSGSTYEQYF
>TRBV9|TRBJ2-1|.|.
TGTGCCAGCAGCGTAGAGGGCGGACTCAAGAATGAGCAGTTCTTC
CASSVEGGLKNEQFF
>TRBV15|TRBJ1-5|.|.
TGTGCCACCAGCAGAGATCAGGGGCAGCCCCAGCATTTT
CATSRDQGQPQHF
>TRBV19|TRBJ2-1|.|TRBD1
TGTGCCAGTAGCTTACAGGGGGTGCATGAGCAGTTCTTC
CASSLQGVHEQFF